This T cell receptor beta chain was profiled in a study of human T cells and chemical hapten exposure. Study-level background: Minor volume differences among pooled libraries chiefly drove per-sample TCR yield variation.

Time point specified: patch test 1, 2 weeks after DPC sensitization. Treatment specified: therapeutic diphenylcyclopropenone sensitization with weekly scalp DPC. One entry per CDR3 protein, called by TCRdb with MiXCR from the RACE reads. The repertoire holds about 80,000 distinct CDR3 sequences, approximately 8% seen once, with 1.5% to 1.8% in the top ten. The V end lost 3 bases, the J end lost 0 bases, and 8 bases lay between the germline ends. CDR3 length: 13 residues. Germline V CDR1 and CDR2: SQVTM, ANQGSEA. The receptor was isolated from a woman aged 30 to 39 with alopecia areata. Some clones in this sample may be carry-over from other donors' samples. The material was whole blood, obtained in connection with sensitization to the hapten diphenylcyclopropenone (DPC). V is TRBV29-1 and J is TRBJ2-5, with D possibly TRBD2 on 6 matching bases. In nucleotides, the CDR3 is TGCAGCGTTGACGGGGGACACCAAGAGACCCAGTACTTC. This gives the protein CSVDGGHQETQYF.